This T cell receptor (beta chain) was observed in a study of PD-L1 blockade in urothelial cancer (dated by TCRdb to 2017 to 2019). About the full investigation: Therapy was started in about 2014 for all patients, and atezolizumab 1,200 mg was administered intravenously every 3 weeks. About 10 patients reached durable clinical benefit, while 20 patients did not. Blood samples were analyzed at two time points: 3 weeks after treatment start (second dose) and 6 weeks after treatment start. Somatic, immune and clinical correlates of response to PD-L1 blockade with atezolizumab in urothelial cancer were the focus of an exploratory multi-omic analysis. Durable clinical benefit meant progression-free survival longer than 6 months, and TCR features were also tested against progression-free and overall survival. Pretreatment tumor samples and matched peripheral blood, collected serially before and after atezolizumab treatment, underwent TCR sequencing. Whole exome sequencing and RNA sequencing of pretreatment tumors were performed alongside TCR sequencing in the same patients. Blood samples yielded a median of around 140,000 T cells and approximately 83,000 unique TCRs, with median clonality 0.080. About 85% of the roughly 29 patients were identified as males with urothelial cancer of bladder origin, and a prior smoking history was reported by 18 of 29 patients. Over 28 patients had pretreatment blood TCR-seq, around 25 had at least one posttreatment blood collection, and around 25 had tumor TCR-seq. An ECOG performance status of 0 or 1 was recorded for the patients, and 0 to 3 prior chemotherapy regimens had been received by the patients. The research as a whole found: Because the sample size was small (n ≈ 30) and many exploratory analyses were performed, the results are intended to be hypothesis-generating. A pretreatment peripheral blood TCR clonality below the median was linked to improved progression-free and overall survival. Among patients with durable benefit, tumor-associated TCR clones showed greater expansion in peripheral blood 3 weeks after treatment started (n ≈ 24, p = 0.022).

Each PCR received spiked-in synthetic TCR analog templates so that absolute template abundance could be estimated from read counts. The immunoSEQ assay used bias-controlled V and J gene primers to amplify TCRbeta CDR3 regions from genomic DNA. Sequencing of rearranged TCRbeta segments was done at approximately 20X coverage. The authors' pipeline ran thus. Clustering was used to correct sequencing errors, and CDR3s were annotated against IMGT so that V, D and J genes could be assigned. Downstream analyses used only productive TCRbeta rearrangements, leaving out any out-of-frame or stop-codon sequences. To compute clonality, Shannon entropy was normalized by the log of the number of unique productive sequences and then subtracted from one. Clones differing between time points or between blood and tumor were identified by Fisher's exact test with Benjamini-Hochberg correction at adjusted p below 0.01. This is the immuneACCESS table as TCRdb keeps it, with only in-frame sequences that have V and J called. A part of the clones is gone; compared with another copy, unresolved V genes explain less than half, and the rest is unexplained. That table is the source of V, J and clone size, and D and trimming were worked out from the DNA. The sample includes approximately 71,000 clones, with around 84% observed a single time. The ten largest clones represent approximately 10% of the sample.

Comment on this clone: It lacks a known antigen. Per-base qualities were not stored, and no clone one base away is much larger.

Reading the germline V gene gives CDR1 MNHNS and CDR2 SASEGT. Spanning cysteine to phenylalanine, the CDR3 consists of 20 amino acids. Only the CDR3 DNA stays, 60 bases, in frame from base 1. V lost 2 bases and J lost 5 bases; the stretch between them is 30 bases long. The intended sense of this specimen's time point label: pretreatment peripheral blood. The cohort included some 30 patients with locally advanced or metastatic urothelial carcinoma who were treated at Memorial Sloan Kettering on a trial protocol. Peripheral blood mononuclear cells were collected pretreatment and during treatment, with between 1 and 8 total time points per patient. The Qiagen DNeasy Blood extraction kit was used to purify genomic DNA from total PBMCs and tumor samples. PBMCs were collected pretreatment and during treatment and were isolated and stored as previously described.

This receptor chain uses TRBV6-1 and TRBJ2-5, with TRBD1 perhaps the D gene, on 6 matching bases. The material was PBMCs, obtained around atezolizumab (anti-PD-L1) treatment. The receptor comes from a woman aged 70-85 years with urothelial cancer. The CDR3 region reads CASSELDTSGLLGQRETQYF. The nucleotide sequence reads as follows: TGTGCCAGCAGTGAATTAGATACGAGTGGACTCCTCGGACAGAGGGAGACCCAGTACTTC.